What follows are 6 T cell receptor beta chains derived from one specimen sequenced in a study of vaccination and CD4 T cells after COVID-19. Which antigens these TCRs recognize remains unknown. CD4+ T cells that had been cultured provided DNA sequenced with the Oncomine TCR Beta short-read assay. Via MiXCR, TCRdb re-called the PCR reads, giving one row per CDR3 protein. The sample yields some 11,000 distinct CDR3 sequences, 44% seen once. Noted treatment: roughly ten-day PBMC culture with coronavirus spike peptide pools or control peptides (ViraFEST assay). The source material was CD4+ T cells from blood, cultured in vitro. The source of these receptors is a human donor who had recovered from COVID-19.

V gene TRBV20-1 combines with J gene TRBJ2-1; no firm D call. This CDR3 has 14 amino acids. Per the germline V gene, CDR1 is DFQATT and CDR2 is SNEGSKA (reference sequence). Trimming left V 1 base short and J 4 bases short, with 11 bases between. The CDR3 DNA reads as TGCAGTGCTAGAGGACGCCAGGAGTACAATGAGCAGTTCTTC. Translating gives CSARGRQEYNEQFF.

The chain carries TRBV5-6 and TRBJ1-1; no clear D gene. CDR1 is SGHDT and CDR2 is YYEEEE in the germline V gene. Between the trimmed V and J ends, which lost 3 bases and 4 bases, there was a span of 16 bases. The CDR3 spans 15 residues. The CDR3 here is CASSSPAGYGTEAFF. The CDR3, as DNA: TGTGCCAGCAGCTCCCCGGCGGGGTATGGCACTGAAGCTTTCTTT.

V gene TRBV10-3 combines with J gene TRBJ2-1; TRBD2 matches at 9 bases. J was trimmed by 5 bases and V by 0 bases; bases with no gene match: 5. The CDR3 spans 16 residues. The V gene's germline CDR1 is ENHRY and CDR2 SYGVKD. The CDR3 nucleotides read TGTGCCATCAGTGAGTCGAAGGTAGCGGGGGACAATGAGCAGTTCTTC. This translates into CAISESKVAGDNEQFF.

The chain couples TRBV19 to TRBJ1-6; D might be TRBD1 (6 bases). CDR3 length equals 17 residues. Trimming removed 7 bases at V and 0 bases at J, with 16 bases between. Germline V gene data show CDR1 as LNHDA and CDR2 as SQIVND (reference sequence). The CDR3 protein is CASNAGGPISYNSPLHF. Here the CDR3 DNA reads TGTGCCAGTAATGCTGGGGGCCCCATCTCCTATAATTCACCCCTCCACTTT.

This clonotype was found a few times. Its ends do not fully match the called genes, so a read error is possible. This rearrangement joins TRBV7-7 to TRBJ1-5; D is perhaps TRBD1 (5 bases). Germline lookup yields CDR1 SSHAT and CDR2 FNYEAQ (reference sequence). This CDR3 spans 13 amino acids. CDR3 nucleotides: TGTGCTAGCAGCTCGGGCAGGGATCAGCCCCAGCATTTT. Translated, it gives CASSSGRDQPQHF.

V is TRBV11-3 and J is TRBJ2-7, with unresolved D. Germline V gives CDR1 SGHNT, CDR2 YENEEA. The V end was cut by 1 base, the J end by 4 bases, with 11 bases between. This CDR3 is 14 amino acids long. CDR3 sequence reads: CASSLGAATYEQYF. CDR3 in DNA: TGTGCCAGCAGCTTAGGGGCAGCGACATACGAGCAGTACTTC.